This T cell receptor (beta chain) is drawn from a study of OX40 agonist ivuxolimab in advanced cancers. Whole-study context: Six ivuxolimab dose levels, 0.01 to 10 mg/kg, were given intravenously every 2 weeks. Averaging roughly 60 years in age, with a range of roughly 20 to 90, the cohort was 65% to 85% male. Regarding the study as a whole: Partial responders dosed at 0.1-3.0 mg/kg displayed clonal expansion ranking among the lowest.

The germline CDR1 and CDR2 sequences are MNHNS and SASEGT. V was trimmed by 3 bases and J by 5 bases, leaving 13 bases between them. The CDR3 covers 14 residues. TCRdb's table, derived via immunoSEQ multiplex PCR, lists solely in-frame clones and lacks some. This table has about 120,000 clones, around 93% appearing once. Regarding this clone: Its antigen is unknown.

Exclusion of a patient followed from autoimmune disease history or systemic immunosuppression. V and J are TRBV6-1 and TRBJ1-1, with D possibly being TRBD1 (6 bases). The sequencing used CD4+ or CD8+ T cells sorted from blood, collected in a trial of the OX40 agonist ivuxolimab. The sequence was obtained from an adult with an advanced solid tumor such as melanoma, head and neck, liver or kidney cancer. In DNA, the CDR3 is TGTGCCAGCAGTGATGGGGGGCTGAGAACTGAAGCTTTCTTT. Its protein product is CASSDGGLRTEAFF.